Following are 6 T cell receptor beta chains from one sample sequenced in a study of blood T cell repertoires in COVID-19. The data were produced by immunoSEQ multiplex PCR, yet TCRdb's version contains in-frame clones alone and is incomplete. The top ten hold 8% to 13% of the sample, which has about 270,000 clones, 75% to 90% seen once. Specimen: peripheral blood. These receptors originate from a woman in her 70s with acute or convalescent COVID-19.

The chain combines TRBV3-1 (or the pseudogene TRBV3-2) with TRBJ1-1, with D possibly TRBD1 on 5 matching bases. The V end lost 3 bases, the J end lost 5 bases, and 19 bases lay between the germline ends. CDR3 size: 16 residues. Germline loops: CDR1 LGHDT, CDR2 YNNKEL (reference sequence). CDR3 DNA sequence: TGTGCCAGCAGCCACCGACGGTTGGCGGGGGGGACTGAAGCTTTCTTT. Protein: CASSHRRLAGGTEAFF.

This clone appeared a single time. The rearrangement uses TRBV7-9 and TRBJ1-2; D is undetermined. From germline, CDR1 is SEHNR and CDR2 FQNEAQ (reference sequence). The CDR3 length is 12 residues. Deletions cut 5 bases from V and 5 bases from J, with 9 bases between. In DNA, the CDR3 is TGTGCCAGCAGCCCCGACTTGTATGGCTACACCTTC. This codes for CASSPDLYGYTF.

The CDR3 DNA sequence: TGTGCCACCAGTGACCCTAATTACACTGAAGCTTTCTTT. This codes for CATSDPNYTEAFF. The chain links TRBV24-1 to TRBJ1-1; no clear D. The germline V and J ends were trimmed by 4 bases and 3 bases, with 8 bases remaining between them. CDR1 KGHDR and CDR2 SFDVKD come from the germline V gene. The CDR3 is 13 amino acids.

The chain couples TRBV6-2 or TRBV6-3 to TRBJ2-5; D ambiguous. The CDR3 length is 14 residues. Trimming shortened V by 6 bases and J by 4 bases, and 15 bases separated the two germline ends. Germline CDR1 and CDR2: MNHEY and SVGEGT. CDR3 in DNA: TGTGCCAGCAGCCCGGGTCGGCGAGGAGAGACCCAGTACTTC. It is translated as CASSPGRRGETQYF.

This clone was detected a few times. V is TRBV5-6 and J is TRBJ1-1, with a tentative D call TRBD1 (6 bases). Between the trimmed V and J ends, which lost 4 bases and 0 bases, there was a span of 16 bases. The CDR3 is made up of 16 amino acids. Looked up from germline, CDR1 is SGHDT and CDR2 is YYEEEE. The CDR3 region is CASSQTPQGLNTEAFF. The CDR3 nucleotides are TGTGCCAGCAGCCAGACCCCCCAGGGGCTGAACACTGAAGCTTTCTTT.

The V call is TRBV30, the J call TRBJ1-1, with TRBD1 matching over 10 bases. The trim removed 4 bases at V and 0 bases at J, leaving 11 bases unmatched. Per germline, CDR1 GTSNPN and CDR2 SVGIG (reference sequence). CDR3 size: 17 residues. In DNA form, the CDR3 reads TGTGCCTGGACGGGAGACAGGGGGCCAGCGGTGAACACTGAAGCTTTCTTT. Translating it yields CAWTGDRGPAVNTEAFF.